These T cell receptor beta chains were read from a single sample in a study of blood T cell repertoires in COVID-19. Sequenced by immunoSEQ multiplex PCR; TCRdb stores in-frame clones only, minus some. This table has approximately 210,000 clones, roughly 90% appearing once. The sequenced material came from PBMCs or T cells enriched from blood (not recorded which). These receptors were collected from a woman between 18 and 29 years old who had recovered from COVID-19. Both conserved end residues are part of each CDR3. The order of the fields is J gene, D gene, clone size, V gene, CDR3 protein, CDR3 DNA. The D gene is left open where the match is weak. Clone size appears in some rows only: once, few, many, or a class for an expanded clone.

>TRBJ2-4|NA|NA|TRBV19
CASSLNPPTVAKNIQYF
TGTGCCAGTAGTCTCAACCCCCCTACAGTAGCCAAAAACATTCAGTACTTC
>TRBJ1-2|TRBD1|NA|TRBV2
CASRGQANYGYTF
TGTGCCAGCAGGGGACAGGCGAACTATGGCTACACCTTC
>TRBJ2-3|TRBD2|NA|TRBV27
CASRGAGVRTDTQYF
TGTGCCAGCAGAGGAGCGGGGGTGCGCACAGATACGCAGTATTTT
>TRBJ1-1|NA|NA|TRBV6-5
CASSYYRDTEAFF
TGTGCCAGCAGTTACTACAGGGACACTGAAGCTTTCTTT
>TRBJ1-6|NA|NA|TRBV10-3
CAAKDSRDSPLHF
TGTGCCGCTAAGGACTCCCGGGATTCACCCCTCCACTTT
>TRBJ2-1|NA|NA|TRBV6-5
CASSYSWGSDEQFF
TGTGCCAGCAGTTACTCGTGGGGTAGCGATGAGCAGTTCTTC
>TRBJ2-6|NA|NA|TRBV5-1
CASTPGSGANVLTF
TGCGCCAGCACTCCCGGGTCTGGGGCCAACGTCCTGACTTTC
>TRBJ1-4|NA|NA|TRBV30
CAWSVLVSEKLFF
TGTGCCTGGAGTGTACTGGTTTCTGAAAAACTGTTTTTT
>TRBJ2-5|TRBD2|NA|TRBV5-1
CASSLSRGGAWETQYF
TGCGCCAGCAGCTTGTCTCGCGGGGGGGCATGGGAGACCCAGTACTTC
>TRBJ1-2|TRBD1|once|TRBV30
CAWSVVGQSSGYTF
TGTGCCTGGAGTGTAGTGGGACAGTCTAGTGGCTACACCTTC
>TRBJ2-1|TRBD1|NA|TRBV9
CASSGSTGQTYNEQFF
TGTGCCAGCAGCGGATCGACAGGGCAGACCTACAATGAGCAGTTCTTC
>TRBJ1-2|TRBD1|NA|TRBV27
CASRSSGTGYGYTF
TGTGCCAGCCGTTCGTCCGGGACAGGCTATGGCTACACCTTC
>TRBJ1-2|NA|NA|TRBV29-1
CSVEDGGPGGYGYTF
TGCAGCGTTGAAGATGGGGGTCCGGGGGGCTATGGCTACACCTTC
>TRBJ1-2|TRBD1|few|TRBV10-3
CAISDKVLGQFNYGYTF
TGTGCCATCAGTGATAAGGTCTTGGGACAGTTCAACTATGGCTACACCTTC
>TRBJ1-4|NA|NA|TRBV6-6
CATRQTGQGEKLFF
TGTGCCACACGTCAAACAGGGCAGGGGGAAAAACTGTTTTTT
>TRBJ1-1|TRBD1|NA|TRBV10-1
CASNSGQGRSSTEAFF
TGCGCCAGCAATTCCGGACAGGGGAGATCTAGCACTGAAGCTTTCTTT
>TRBJ2-5|NA|once|TRBV25-1
CASSESTVQETQYF
TGTGCCAGCAGTGAATCCACAGTTCAAGAGACCCAGTACTTC
>TRBJ1-2|NA|NA|TRBV11-2
CASSPSLYGYTF
TGTGCCAGCAGCCCGAGTTTGTATGGCTACACCTTC
>TRBJ2-5|TRBD2|NA|TRBV7-3
CASSPFGLAGRETQYF
TGTGCCAGCAGCCCCTTCGGACTAGCGGGGAGGGAGACCCAGTACTTC
>TRBJ2-2|NA|NA|TRBV2
CASRGAINTGELFF
TGTGCCAGCCGGGGGGCCATTAACACCGGGGAGCTGTTTTTT
>TRBJ1-6|NA|once|TRBV5-6
CASSLETRGNSPLHF
TGTGCCAGCAGCTTGGAGACCAGGGGTAATTCACCCCTCCACTTT
>TRBJ2-1|TRBD1|NA|TRBV30
CAWNAAQGRAYNEQFF
TGTGCCTGGAATGCTGCACAGGGGAGAGCTTACAATGAGCAGTTCTTC
>TRBJ2-7|TRBD1|NA|TRBV29-1
CSVADRVVPYRSYEQYF
TGCAGCGTTGCTGACAGGGTGGTCCCGTATAGATCCTACGAGCAGTACTTC
>TRBJ2-5|NA|NA|TRBV10-2
CASSESFVSVETQYF
TGCGCCAGCAGTGAGTCGTTCGTTAGCGTGGAGACCCAGTACTTC
>TRBJ2-7|NA|NA|TRBV13
CASSLGPPGQAYEQYF
TGTGCCAGCAGCTTAGGCCCTCCGGGACAAGCCTACGAGCAGTACTTC
>TRBJ1-5|NA|once|TRBV5-1
CASSLGAGENQPQHF
TGCGCCAGCAGCTTGGGAGCAGGGGAAAATCAGCCCCAGCATTTT
>TRBJ2-1|NA|NA|TRBV4-2
CASSQDNRGGDEQFF
TGTGCCAGCAGCCAAGACAACAGGGGGGGCGATGAGCAGTTCTTC
>TRBJ1-5|TRBD1|NA|TRBV25-1
CASSGTGAAFNQPQHF
TGTGCCAGCAGTGGGACAGGGGCCGCATTCAATCAGCCCCAGCATTTT
>TRBJ1-4|TRBD1|NA|TRBV28
CASSLLIGTGYAELFF
TGTGCCAGCAGTCTACTGATTGGGACAGGGTATGCGGAACTGTTTTTT
>TRBJ1-2|NA|NA|TRBV2
CASSSYYGYTF
TGTGCCAGCAGCTCCTACTATGGCTACACCTTC
>TRBJ1-3|NA|NA|TRBV11-2
CASSLKGFGGNTIYF
TGTGCCAGCAGCTTAAAGGGGTTTGGTGGAAACACCATATATTTT
>TRBJ1-2|NA|NA|TRBV4-2
CASSQESTAFYGYTF
TGTGCCAGCAGCCAAGAATCGACAGCCTTCTATGGCTACACCTTC
>TRBJ1-2|TRBD1|NA|TRBV2
CASGTGQGGPTTKANYGYTF
TGTGCCAGTGGAACCGGACAGGGGGGACCTACAACTAAAGCTAACTATGGCTACACCTTC
>TRBJ1-5|NA|NA|TRBV19
CASSRSGGSQPQHF
TGTGCCAGTAGTCGCTCCGGAGGAAGCCAGCCCCAGCATTTT
>TRBJ2-3|TRBD2|NA|TRBV6-1
CASSETLAGGLGTQYF
TGTGCCAGCAGTGAGACACTAGCGGGGGGCCTAGGTACGCAGTATTTT
>TRBJ2-1|TRBD2|NA|TRBV2
CASSPVRGSGEQFF
TGTGCCAGCAGCCCAGTGCGGGGGTCGGGTGAGCAGTTCTTC